The 22 T cell receptor beta chains below all came from one sample that was sequenced in a study of EBV T-cell therapy then PD-1 blockade in nasopharyngeal carcinoma. The sample's treatment: AdE1-LMPpoly-expanded autologous EBV-specific T-cell therapy followed by anti-PD-1 nivolumab. These receptors' targets are unknown. Using immunoSEQ multiplex PCR, the repertoire was profiled, and TCRdb retains in-frame clones only, with some absent. Of some 19,000 clones in the sample, 84% were seen once. Sequenced material: CD8+ T cells from blood, taken at roughly day 35 from a patient whose treatment included autologous EBV-specific T cells and nivolumab. The origin of the receptors is a man between 35 and 55 years old with nasopharyngeal carcinoma.

The chain is built from TRBV2 and TRBJ2-5, with 7 bases lining up with TRBD1. This CDR3 spans 14 amino acids. V gave up 6 bases and J gave up 1 base; unmatched junction bases: 5. Germline CDR1 is SNHLY and CDR2 is FYNNEI. Here the CDR3 reads CASRMDRSQETQYF. The CDR3 nucleotides read TGTGCCAGCAGGATGGACAGGAGCCAAGAGACCCAGTACTTC.

The chain recombines TRBV5-1 with TRBJ1-6; D unclear. V lost 4 bases and J lost 14, with 19 bases in between. The germline V gene encodes CDR1 SGHRS and CDR2 YFSETQ. The CDR3 has 14 residues. CDR3 sequence: CASSLNDLGRTLHF. In nucleotides, the CDR3 is TGCGCCAGCAGCCTCAATGACCTCGGGAGGACCCTCCACTTT. Full variable domain (remainder filled in from reference TRBV5-1 and TRBJ1-6): KAGVTQTPRYLIKTRGQQVTLSCSPISGHRSVSWYQQTPGQGLQFLFEYFSETQRNKGNFPGRFSGRQFSNSRSEMNVSTLELGDSALYLCASSLNDLGRTLHFGNGTRLTVT.

The rearrangement uses TRBV13 and TRBJ1-1; D not resolved. Between the trimmed V and J ends, which lost 0 bases and 11 bases, there was a span of 13 bases. The CDR3 has 13 residues. Germline CDR1 is PRHDT and CDR2 is FYEKMQ (reference sequence). The CDR3 DNA sequence: TGTGCCAGCAGCTTAGGGGCAGGCGTGAGGGCTTTCTTT. Its protein is CASSLGAGVRAFF.

This clone was found a few times. The V call is TRBV7-6, the J call TRBJ1-2; tentative D call: TRBD1 (5 bases). The CDR3 spans 16 residues. Germline V gene lookup returns CDR1 SGHVS and CDR2 FNYEAQ. Trimming left V 5 bases short and J 7 bases short, with 23 bases between. In nucleotides, the CDR3 is TGTGCCAGCAGCGGGAGTTGGGGCGACAGCCGGGGTGGCTACACCTTC. Its translation is CASSGSWGDSRGGYTF.

J is TRBJ1-5 and V is TRBV5-6; D is possibly TRBD1 (5 bases). V was trimmed by 0 bases and J by 2 bases, leaving 9 bases between them. CDR3 size: 15 residues. Germline CDR1 is SGHDT and CDR2 is YYEEEE. Here the CDR3 reads CASSLAGTGNQPQHF. CDR3 sequence (DNA): TGTGCCAGCAGCTTGGCCGGGACGGGCAATCAGCCCCAGCATTTT.

J is TRBJ2-1 and V is TRBV27; 11 nucleotides line up with TRBD2. Germline lookup yields CDR1 MNHEY and CDR2 SMNVEV (reference sequence). CDR3 length: 15 amino acids. V lost 5 bases to trimming and J lost 6 bases; unmatched junction nucleotides: 6. The CDR3 DNA is TGTGCCAGCAGTCGAATAGCGGGGGGGCCCAATGAGCAGTTCTTC. Translated, it gives CASSRIAGGPNEQFF.

The V gene is TRBV7-8, the J gene TRBJ1-2; 7 nucleotides agree with TRBD1. This CDR3 has 16 amino acids. Germline V gives CDR1 SGHVS, CDR2 FQNEAQ. V shed 4 bases and J 2 bases; nucleotides not matched to a gene: 10. CDR3 amino acids: CASSSSIQGENYGYTF. The CDR3 DNA reads as TGTGCCAGCAGCTCTTCTATCCAGGGGGAAAACTATGGCTACACCTTC.

A single count supports this clone. The V call is TRBV7-7, the J call TRBJ2-5; no reliable D call. The CDR3 spans 15 residues. Between the trimmed V and J ends, which lost 3 bases and 2 bases, there was a span of 13 bases. Germline V gives CDR1 SSHAT, CDR2 FNYEAQ (reference sequence). CDR3 sequence reads: CASSLGLRRQETQYF. Written as DNA, the CDR3 is TGTGCCAGCAGCTTGGGCCTGAGACGGCAAGAGACCCAGTACTTC.

The rearrangement links TRBV5-6 to TRBJ2-2; 12 bases align to TRBD2. Unmatched junction bases numbered 5, after V lost 1 base and J lost 1 base. CDR3 length equals 18 residues. CDR1 is SGHDT and CDR2 is YYEEEE in the germline V gene. CDR3 bases: TGTGCCAGCAGCTTGATACAACTAGCGGGGGGGAACACCGGGGAGCTGTTTTTT. It yields the protein CASSLIQLAGGNTGELFF. The complete variable domain, with remaining parts taken from reference TRBV5-6 and TRBJ2-2, reads DAGVTQSPTHLIKTRGQQVTLRCSPKSGHDTVSWYQQALGQGPQFIFQYYEEEERQRGNFPDRFSGHQFPNYSSELNVNALLLGDSALYLCASSLIQLAGGNTGELFFGEGSRLTVL.

V is TRBV4-3 and J is TRBJ1-1, with D tentatively TRBD1 (5 bases). Germline V gene data show CDR1 as LGHNA and CDR2 as YSLEER. The V end lost 4 bases, the J end lost 11 bases, and 26 bases lay between the germline ends. The CDR3 covers 16 residues. The DNA of the CDR3 is TGCGCCAGCAGCCGGTCGGGGGGGGAGGCCCCACGCTCGGCTTTCTTT. This gives the protein CASSRSGGEAPRSAFF.

This chain links TRBV6-5 with TRBJ1-1, with 8 bases matching TRBD1. The junction had 8 bases not matched to a gene; V was cut back by 4 bases and J by 4 bases. This CDR3 spans 15 amino acids. Germline lookup yields CDR1 MNHEY and CDR2 SVGAGI. The CDR3 DNA sequence: TGTGCCAGCAGTTTCGGGACAGGTCTAGGCACTGAAGCTTTCTTT. Its translation: CASSFGTGLGTEAFF.

The CDR3, as DNA: TGCGCCAGCAGCTTAACCCAGGGCGTCGGTGAAAAACTGTTTTTT. Translated: CASSLTQGVGEKLFF. The V gene is TRBV5-1, the J gene TRBJ1-4; TRBD1 might be the D (5 bases). The V gene lost 2 bases and the J gene lost 7 bases, with 15 bases spanning the gap. The CDR3 is 15 residues long. The germline V gene encodes CDR1 SGHRS and CDR2 YFSETQ.

This rearrangement joins TRBV29-1 to TRBJ1-2, with TRBD1 as a possible D gene (6 bases). Per germline, CDR1 SQVTM and CDR2 ANQGSEA. This CDR3 contains 14 residues. V lost 7 bases and J 1 base, leaving 16 bases between the germline ends. CDR3 region: CSALTGSNNYGYTF. CDR3 in DNA: TGCAGCGCACTGACAGGATCCAATAACTATGGCTACACCTTC.

CDR3 DNA: TGTGCCAGCAGCTTGCGGGCTCAGCAAGAGACCCAGTACTTC. Amino acids: CASSLRAQQETQYF. J is TRBJ2-5 and V is TRBV7-9; D is perhaps TRBD2 (5 bases). CDR3 length: 14 residues. Trimming stripped 3 bases from V and 2 bases from J, with 10 bases between. The germline V gene encodes CDR1 SEHNR and CDR2 FQNEAQ (reference sequence). Variable domain in full (rest from reference TRBV7-9 and TRBJ2-5): DTGVSQNPRHKITKRGQNVTFRCDPISEHNRLYWYRQTLGQGPEFLTYFQNEAQLEKSRLLSDRFSAERPKGSFSTLEIQRTEQGDSAMYLCASSLRAQQETQYFGPGTRLLVL.

The chain carries TRBV28 and TRBJ2-7; 8 positions agree with TRBD1. There are 19 residues in the CDR3. Per germline, CDR1 MDHEN and CDR2 SYDVKM. V trimming: 2 bases; J trimming: 1 base; junction bases outside the gene matches: 16. In DNA, the CDR3 is TGTGCCAGCAGTTTACCTCTGTACGCCCCCGGGACAGGTTCCTACGAGCAGTACTTC. Translating it yields CASSLPLYAPGTGSYEQYF.

This clone was picked up many times. The chain carries TRBV10-3 and TRBJ1-1; no definite D call. The CDR3 has 14 amino acids. CDR1 is ENHRY, CDR2 SYGVKD, per germline. The V end lost 4 bases, the J end lost 6 bases, and 15 bases lay between the germline ends. The CDR3 here is CAISVEDRLSEAFF. The CDR3 nucleotides are TGTGCCATCAGTGTGGAGGACCGTCTCTCTGAAGCTTTCTTT.

This clone was recorded a few times. V gene TRBV6-5 combines with J gene TRBJ2-3, with 11 bases identical to TRBD2. CDR3 length equals 14 residues. Trimming removed 4 bases from V and 5 bases from J; junction bases left unmatched: 2. Germline V gives CDR1 MNHEY, CDR2 SVGAGI. The CDR3 is CASSFSGGGDTQYF. The CDR3 bases are TGTGCCAGCAGTTTTAGCGGGGGGGGAGATACGCAGTATTTT.

The V gene is TRBV29-1, the J gene TRBJ1-4, with TRBD1 as a possible D gene (6 bases). V was shortened by 6 bases and J by 6 bases, with 14 bases between the two germline ends. The CDR3 consists of 13 residues. The germline CDR1 and CDR2 sequences are SQVTM and ANQGSEA. The CDR3: CSVQGRIDEKLFF. CDR3 DNA: TGCAGCGTGCAGGGGAGAATTGATGAAAAACTGTTTTTT. Combining the CDR3 with reference TRBV29-1 and TRBJ1-4 gives the whole variable domain SAVISQKPSRDICQRGTSLTIQCQVDSQVTMMFWYRQQPGQSLTLIATANQGSEATYESGFVIDKFPISRPNLTFSTLTVSNMSPEDSSIYLCSVQGRIDEKLFFGSGTQLSVL.

The chain couples TRBV28 to TRBJ1-2, with TRBD1 matching over 9 bases. After removal of 7 bases from V and 2 bases from J, the junction contained 5 bases not matched to a gene. This CDR3 spans 14 amino acids. Germline V gives CDR1 MDHEN, CDR2 SYDVKM. CDR3 coding DNA: TGTGCCAGCAAACCTGACAGGGGGAACTATGGCTACACCTTC. It encodes CASKPDRGNYGYTF.

The CDR3: CASSEGLAGVGQETQYF. The CDR3 DNA is TGTGCCAGCAGCGAGGGACTAGCGGGGGTCGGCCAAGAGACCCAGTACTTC. The rearrangement uses TRBV9 and TRBJ2-5; 14 bases line up with TRBD2. The junction had 5 bases not matched to a gene; V was cut back by 3 bases and J by 1 base. Per germline, CDR1 SGDLS and CDR2 YYNGEE. This CDR3 has 17 residues.

In this sample, this clone turned up a few times. The CDR3 DNA sequence: TGTGCCAGCAGTTCGGACAGGGTGGACGCGAACACCGGGGAGCTGTTTTTT. Amino acid sequence: CASSSDRVDANTGELFF. The genes are TRBV27 and TRBJ2-2, with 8 bases aligning to TRBD1. CDR1 is MNHEY and CDR2 is SMNVEV in the germline V gene (reference sequence). J lost 0 bases, V lost 4 bases, and 7 bases had no gene match. The CDR3 extends over 17 amino acids.

With respect to this clone: One junction end does not reproduce the germline sequence, and a read error may be involved. V gene TRBV10-3 combines with J gene TRBJ2-7; 7 bases align to TRBD1. Germline lookup yields CDR1 ENHRY and CDR2 SYGVKD. The CDR3 runs to 13 residues. CDR3 region: CAIGDRVTYEQYF. CDR3 nucleotide sequence: TGTGCCATCGGTGACAGGGTAACCTACGAGCAGTACTTC.